Included here is one TCR beta chain sequence, with context. The sample belongs to a study of OX40 agonist ivuxolimab in advanced cancers. If patients had autoimmune disease history or systemic immunosuppression, they were excluded. The data were produced by immunoSEQ multiplex PCR, yet TCRdb's version contains in-frame clones alone and is incomplete. The sample records 25,000 to 35,000 clones, approximately 88% being singletons. V was pared by 1 base and J by 5 bases, with 6 bases between. Germline V gives CDR1 SGHVS, CDR2 FNYEAQ. The CDR3 runs 13 residues. Specimen: CD4+ or CD8+ T cells sorted from blood, collected in a trial of the OX40 agonist ivuxolimab. This chain links TRBV7-6 with TRBJ2-1; D unclear. This clonotype was obtained from an adult with an advanced solid tumor such as melanoma, head and neck, liver or kidney cancer. Here the CDR3 reads CASSLDLDNEQFF. CDR3 coding DNA: TGTGCCAGCAGCTTAGATCTAGACAATGAGCAGTTCTTC. The entire variable domain, with the rest obtained from reference TRBV7-6 and TRBJ2-1, is as follows: GAGVSQSPRYKVTKRGQDVALRCDPISGHVSLYWYRQALGQGPEFLTYFNYEAQQDKSGLPNDRFSAERPEGSISTLTIQRTEQRDSAMYRCASSLDLDNEQFFGPGTRLTVL.